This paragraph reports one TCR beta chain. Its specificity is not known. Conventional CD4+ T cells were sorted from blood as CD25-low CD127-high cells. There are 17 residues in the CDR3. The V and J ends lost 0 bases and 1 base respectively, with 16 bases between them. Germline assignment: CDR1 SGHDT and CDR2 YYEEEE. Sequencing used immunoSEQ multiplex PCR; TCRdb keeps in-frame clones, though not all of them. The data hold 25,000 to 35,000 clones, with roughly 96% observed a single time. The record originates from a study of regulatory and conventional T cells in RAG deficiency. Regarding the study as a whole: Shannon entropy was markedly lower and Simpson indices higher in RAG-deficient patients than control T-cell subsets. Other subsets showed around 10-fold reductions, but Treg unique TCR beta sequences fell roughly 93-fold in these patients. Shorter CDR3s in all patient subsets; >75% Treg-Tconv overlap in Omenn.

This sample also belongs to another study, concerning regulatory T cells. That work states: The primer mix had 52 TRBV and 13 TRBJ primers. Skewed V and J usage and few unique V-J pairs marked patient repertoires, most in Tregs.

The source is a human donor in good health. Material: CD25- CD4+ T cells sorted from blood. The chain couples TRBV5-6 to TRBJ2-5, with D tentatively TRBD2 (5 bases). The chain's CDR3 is CASSLGWAGDPQETQYF. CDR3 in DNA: TGTGCCAGCAGCTTGGGGTGGGCGGGTGACCCCCAAGAGACCCAGTACTTC.